This T cell receptor (beta chain) was identified in a study of T cells after yellow fever vaccination (dated by TCRdb to between 2018 and 2021). Regarding the complete study: The SMART-Seq v4 Ultra Low Input RNA kit was used to prepare libraries from fractions with low cell numbers. Blood samples were taken at several timepoints before and after primary and secondary immunization, and bulk PBMC replicates and cell subsets were isolated. Two healthy male donors, one aged 18 to 30 and one aged 30 to 40 years, made up the cohort. To follow T-cell clones before and after primary and booster YFV17D yellow fever vaccination, bulk TCR alpha and beta repertoires were sequenced over time.

The instrument given in TCRdb is Illumina NovaSeq 6000. TCR cDNA was made using 5'RACE template switching, a step that added a universal primer site and unique molecular identifiers. cDNA synthesis was primed from both the TCR alpha and TCR beta constant segments. Library amplification used two PCR steps, and the second PCR step added sample barcodes and sequencing adapters. Sequencing of libraries was performed on Illumina HiSeq 2500 (2x100 bp) or NovaSeq (2x150 bp). The paper's processing steps were these. Demultiplexing of reads and collapsing into UMI consensus sequences were performed with MIGEC, and V(D)J alignment was carried out with MiXCR. Vaccine-responding clonotypes were defined with edgeR using replicate PBMC samples, requiring FDR below 0.01 and a log2 fold change above 5 up to day 15. Bulk clonotypes were assigned CD4 or CD8 identity according to which sequenced CD4 or CD8 repertoire held them at higher abundance. The public reads were reanalyzed by TCRdb: fastp trimming at Q25, MiXCR alignment, in-frame beta chains only. Under each unique CDR3 protein, matching rows form one entry showing the most common genes and DNA. These V and J calls derive from TCRdb rather than the authors' analysis. For this sample there are approximately 250,000 distinct CDR3 sequences; 3.6% appear just once. The ten largest clonotypes hold under 20% of the sample.

The germline V gene provides CDR1 SGHTA and CDR2 FQGNSA. Counted from cysteine to phenylalanine, this CDR3 has 16 amino acids. Of all the DNA, just the CDR3 is kept, 48 bases in frame from base 1. Germline trimming: 2 bases from V, 7 bases from J; junction bases outside gene matches: 8. This clonotype was detected many times. This receptor's antigen is unknown. Base qualities were left out, and no much larger clone turns up one base away. This specimen's treatment or condition label, per the study, means: live attenuated yellow fever vaccine strain. At each blood-draw timepoint, two biological replicates of bulk PBMCs were obtained. A standard Ficoll-Paque protocol was used to isolate PBMCs from peripheral blood. TriZol was used to extract RNA from bulk PBMCs, from CD4 and CD8 fractions, and from dextramer-positive and dextramer-negative fractions. Findings and caveats that apply to the study as a whole: Because only a couple of donors were included in the study, the extent to which the findings can be generalized is limited. After the booster, most of the clones that had expanded following primary vaccination were detected again (about 95% of CD4 and more than 85% of CD8), which suggests that memory was broadly maintained. Because abundant contaminating clonotypes from the bulk population could be contained in FACS-sorted repertoires, computational filtering was required. A small share of clonotypes was detected in both CD4 and CD8 compartments, with the overlap likely arising from convergent recombination. Compared with the primary T-cell response, the secondary T-cell response was faster but weaker, reaching its peak on day 5 rather than on day 15.

The V and J genes are TRBV7-2 and TRBJ1-2; the central 12 bases match TRBD1. The clonotype was recovered from a man younger than 30 who received the YFV17D yellow fever vaccine. Specimen: PBMCs, collected 15 days after the yellow fever booster vaccination. At the DNA level, the sequence is TGTGCCAGCAGCTTAACTCCGGGACAGGGGGCCCTTGGCTACACCTTC. This yields the protein CASSLTPGQGALGYTF.